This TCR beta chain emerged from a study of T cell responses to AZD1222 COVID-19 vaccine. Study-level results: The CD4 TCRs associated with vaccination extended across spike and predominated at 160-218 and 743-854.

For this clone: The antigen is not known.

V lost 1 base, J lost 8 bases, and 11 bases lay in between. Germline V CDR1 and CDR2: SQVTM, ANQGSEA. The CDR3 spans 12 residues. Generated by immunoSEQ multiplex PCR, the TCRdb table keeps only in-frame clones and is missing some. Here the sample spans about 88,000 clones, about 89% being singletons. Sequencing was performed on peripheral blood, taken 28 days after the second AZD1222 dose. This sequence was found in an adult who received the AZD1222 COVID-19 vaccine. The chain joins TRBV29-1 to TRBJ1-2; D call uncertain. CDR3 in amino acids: CSVEVPPTGYTF. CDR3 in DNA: TGCAGCGTTGAAGTACCCCCCACGGGCTACACCTTC.